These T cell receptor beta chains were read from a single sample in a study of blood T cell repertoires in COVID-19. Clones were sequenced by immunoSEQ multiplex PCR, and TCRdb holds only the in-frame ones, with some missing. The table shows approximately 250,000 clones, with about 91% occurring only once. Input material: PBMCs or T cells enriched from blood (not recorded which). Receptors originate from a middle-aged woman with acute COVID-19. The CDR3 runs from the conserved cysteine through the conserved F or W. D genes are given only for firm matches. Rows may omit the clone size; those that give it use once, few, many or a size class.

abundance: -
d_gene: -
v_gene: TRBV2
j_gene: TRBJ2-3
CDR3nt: TGTGCCAGCAGTGAAGATCCGGGGGGCGGCACAGATACGCAGTATTTT
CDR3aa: CASSEDPGGGTDTQYF

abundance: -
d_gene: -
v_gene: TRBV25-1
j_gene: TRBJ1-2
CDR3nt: TGTGCCAGCAGTGCCGCACAGGGTTATACCTCTGGCTACACCTTC
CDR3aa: CASSAAQGYTSGYTF

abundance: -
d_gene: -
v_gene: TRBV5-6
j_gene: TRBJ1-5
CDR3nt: TGTGCCAGCAGCTTGGGTCTCGGACAGACCAATCAGCCCCAGCATTTT
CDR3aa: CASSLGLGQTNQPQHF

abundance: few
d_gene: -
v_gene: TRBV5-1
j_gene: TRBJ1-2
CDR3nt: TGCGCCAGCAGTATAACAGGGATTGGTGGCTACACCTTC
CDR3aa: CASSITGIGGYTF

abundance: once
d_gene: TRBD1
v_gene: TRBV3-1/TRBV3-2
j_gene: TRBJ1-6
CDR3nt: TGTGCCAGCAGCCTTTGGACAGGGAATAATTCACCCCTCCACTTT
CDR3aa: CASSLWTGNNSPLHF

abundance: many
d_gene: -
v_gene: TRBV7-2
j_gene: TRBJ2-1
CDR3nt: TGTGCCAGCAGTCGAAGCAGTTTCAGGGCCAATGAGCAGTTCTTC
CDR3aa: CASSRSSFRANEQFF

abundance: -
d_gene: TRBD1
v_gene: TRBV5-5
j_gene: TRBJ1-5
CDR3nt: TGTGCCAGCAGCTTGAAGGGGGCTGGACAGCCCCAGCATTTT
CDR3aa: CASSLKGAGQPQHF

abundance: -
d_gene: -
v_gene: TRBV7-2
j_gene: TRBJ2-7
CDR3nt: TGTGCCAGCAGCTTAGGCGCCAGGGTTTTTGAGCAGTACTTC
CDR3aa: CASSLGARVFEQYF

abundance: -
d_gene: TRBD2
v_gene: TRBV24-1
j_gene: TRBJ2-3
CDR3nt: TGTGCCACGGCGGGACTACCCCTTACAGATACGCAGTATTTT
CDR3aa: CATAGLPLTDTQYF

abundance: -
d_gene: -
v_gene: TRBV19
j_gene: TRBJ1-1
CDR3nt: TGTGCCAGTAGTATAACCCCGACAGCCAAGTGGTCTGAAGCTTTCTTT
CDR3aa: CASSITPTAKWSEAFF

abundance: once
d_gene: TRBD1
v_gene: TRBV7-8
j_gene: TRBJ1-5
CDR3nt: TGTGCCAGCAGCCGGCGGAGGACAGGGAACAATCAGCCCCAGCATTTT
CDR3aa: CASSRRRTGNNQPQHF

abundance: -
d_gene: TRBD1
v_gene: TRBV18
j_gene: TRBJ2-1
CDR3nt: TGTGCCAGCTCACCACCTTTGGGACAGGGTGGAAATGAGCAGTTCTTC
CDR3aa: CASSPPLGQGGNEQFF

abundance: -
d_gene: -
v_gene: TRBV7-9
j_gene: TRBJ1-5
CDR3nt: TGTGCCAGCAGCTCACATAATCAGCCCCAGCATTTT
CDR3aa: CASSSHNQPQHF

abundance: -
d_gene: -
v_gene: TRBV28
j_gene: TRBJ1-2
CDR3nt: TGTGCCAGCAGTTTATCGGGGTATGGCTACACCTTC
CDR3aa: CASSLSGYGYTF

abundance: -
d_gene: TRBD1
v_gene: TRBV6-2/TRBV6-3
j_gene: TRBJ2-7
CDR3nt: TGTGCCAGCAGTTATTATTTTCCGGGACAGACCTACGAGCAGTACTTC
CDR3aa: CASSYYFPGQTYEQYF

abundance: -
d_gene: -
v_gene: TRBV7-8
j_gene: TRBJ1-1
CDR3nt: TGTGCCAGCAGCACCCACAAGAACACTGAAGCTTTCTTT
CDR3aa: CASSTHKNTEAFF

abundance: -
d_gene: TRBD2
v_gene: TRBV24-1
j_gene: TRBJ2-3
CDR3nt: TGTGCCACCAGTGACCCCGGACTAGCGGGGAGCACAGATACGCAGTATTTT
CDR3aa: CATSDPGLAGSTDTQYF

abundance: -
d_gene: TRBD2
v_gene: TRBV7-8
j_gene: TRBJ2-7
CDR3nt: TGTGCCAGCAGCCCGACTAGCGGGGGCCCATCCCTGGGCGAGCAGTACTTC
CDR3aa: CASSPTSGGPSLGEQYF

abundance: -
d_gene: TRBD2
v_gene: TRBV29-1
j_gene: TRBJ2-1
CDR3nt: TGCAGCGTTGTAAGACTAGCGGGAATGAATGAGCAGTTCTTC
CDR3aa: CSVVRLAGMNEQFF

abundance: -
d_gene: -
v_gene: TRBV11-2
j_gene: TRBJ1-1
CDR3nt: TGTGCCAGCAGCTTAGTGGGGACACCGCGGACTGAAGCTTTCTTT
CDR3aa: CASSLVGTPRTEAFF

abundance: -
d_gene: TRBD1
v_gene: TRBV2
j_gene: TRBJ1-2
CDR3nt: TGTGCCAGCAGTGTTTTGACAGGGGATGGCTACACCTTC
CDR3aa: CASSVLTGDGYTF

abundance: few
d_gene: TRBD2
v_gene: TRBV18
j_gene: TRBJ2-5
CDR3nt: TGTGCCAGCTCATCAGGACTAGCGGCTCAAGAGACCCAGTACTTC
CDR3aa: CASSSGLAAQETQYF

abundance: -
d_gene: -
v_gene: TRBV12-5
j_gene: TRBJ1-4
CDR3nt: TGTGCTAGTGGTTTGGGGAGTTCCGCGGGTGAAAAACTGTTTTTT
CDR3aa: CASGLGSSAGEKLFF

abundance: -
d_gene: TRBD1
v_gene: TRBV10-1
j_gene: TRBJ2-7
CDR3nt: TGCGCCAGCAGTGAATCTTCCGGGACAGGGATTTTGGAGCAGTACTTC
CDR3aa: CASSESSGTGILEQYF

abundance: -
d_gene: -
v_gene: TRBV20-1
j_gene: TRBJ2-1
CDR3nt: TGCAGTGCTAGCGACTATAATGAGCAGTTCTTC
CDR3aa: CSASDYNEQFF

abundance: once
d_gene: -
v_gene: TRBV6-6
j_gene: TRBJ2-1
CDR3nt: TGTGCCAGCAGTCAGGAGGCCCCGGAGGGCTCCTACAATGAGCAGTTCTTC
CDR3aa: CASSQEAPEGSYNEQFF

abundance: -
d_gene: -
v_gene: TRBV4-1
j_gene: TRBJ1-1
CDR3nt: TGCGCCAGCAGCCTCGCCGAGAGTAAGCCGAACACTGAAGCTTTCTTT
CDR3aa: CASSLAESKPNTEAFF

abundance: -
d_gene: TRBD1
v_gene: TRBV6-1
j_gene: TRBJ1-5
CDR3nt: TGTGCCAGCAGCAGGGGGACAGATAGCAATCAGCCCCAGCATTTT
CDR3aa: CASSRGTDSNQPQHF

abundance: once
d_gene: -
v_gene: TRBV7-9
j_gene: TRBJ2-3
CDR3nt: TGTGCCAGCGGGTTGGGGCAAGATACGCAGTATTTT
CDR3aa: CASGLGQDTQYF

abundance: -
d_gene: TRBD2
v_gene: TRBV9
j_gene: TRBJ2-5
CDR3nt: TGTGCCAGCAGCCGGGAGGTAGCGGGTAAAGAGACCCAGTACTTC
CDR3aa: CASSREVAGKETQYF

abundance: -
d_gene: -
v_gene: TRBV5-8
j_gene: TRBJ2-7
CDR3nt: TGTGCCAGCAGCTTGGCGATCAGGGACGAGCAGTACTTC
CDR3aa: CASSLAIRDEQYF

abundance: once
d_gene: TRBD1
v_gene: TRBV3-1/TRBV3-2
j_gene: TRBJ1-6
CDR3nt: TGTGCCAGCAGCCTCCCAGGGGGCAATTCACCCCTCCACTTT
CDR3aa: CASSLPGGNSPLHF

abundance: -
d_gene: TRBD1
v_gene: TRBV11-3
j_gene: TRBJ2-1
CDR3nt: TGTGCCAGCAGCGTAGCCGGGACAGCAAACAATGAGCAGTTCTTC
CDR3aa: CASSVAGTANNEQFF

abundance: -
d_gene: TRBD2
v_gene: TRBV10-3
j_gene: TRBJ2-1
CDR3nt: TGTGCCATCAGAGGGACTAGCGGGGTCTCCTACAATGAGCAGTTCTTC
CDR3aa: CAIRGTSGVSYNEQFF

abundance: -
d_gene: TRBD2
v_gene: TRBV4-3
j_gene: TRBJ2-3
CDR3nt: TGCGCCAGCAGCCGGAGACTAGCGGGAATCACAGATACGCAGTATTTT
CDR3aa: CASSRRLAGITDTQYF

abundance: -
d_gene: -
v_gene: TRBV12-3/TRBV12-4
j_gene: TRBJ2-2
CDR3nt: TGTGCCAGCAGTCTAAACACCGGGGAGCTGTTTTTT
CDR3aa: CASSLNTGELFF

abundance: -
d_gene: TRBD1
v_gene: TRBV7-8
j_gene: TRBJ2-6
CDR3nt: TGTGCCAGCAGCCTCCGGGACAGGGGATCTGGGGCCAACGTCCTGACTTTC
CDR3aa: CASSLRDRGSGANVLTF

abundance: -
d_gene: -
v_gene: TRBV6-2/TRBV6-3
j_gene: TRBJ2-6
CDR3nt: TGTGCCAGCAGCGAGGCGGGCTCTCGGGCCAACGTCCTGACTTTC
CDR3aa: CASSEAGSRANVLTF

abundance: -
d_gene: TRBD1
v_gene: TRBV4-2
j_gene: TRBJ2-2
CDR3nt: TGTGCCAGCAGCCAAGAGACAGGGATCGGGGAGCTGTTTTTT
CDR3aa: CASSQETGIGELFF

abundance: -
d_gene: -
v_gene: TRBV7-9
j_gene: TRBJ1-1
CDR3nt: TGTGCCAGCAGCTTTTTACAGCTAAACACTGAAGCTTTCTTT
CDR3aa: CASSFLQLNTEAFF

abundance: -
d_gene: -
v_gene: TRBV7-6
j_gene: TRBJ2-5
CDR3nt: TGTGCCAGCAGCTTAGGCGGGACGAACAAAGAGACCCAGTACTTC
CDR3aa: CASSLGGTNKETQYF

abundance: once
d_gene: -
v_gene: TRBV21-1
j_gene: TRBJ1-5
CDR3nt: TGTGCCAGCACCCCGCGGGTGCGGGGCAATCAGCCCCAGCATTTT
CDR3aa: CASTPRVRGNQPQHF

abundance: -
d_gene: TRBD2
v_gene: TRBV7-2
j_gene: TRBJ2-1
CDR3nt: TGTGCCAGCAGCTTAGAGTCTAGCGGGAATCGCGATGAGCAGTTCTTC
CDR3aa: CASSLESSGNRDEQFF

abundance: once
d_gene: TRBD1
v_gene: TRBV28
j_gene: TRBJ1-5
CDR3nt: TGTGCCAGCAGTCCACCGACAGGGGCGAAAAATCAGCCCCAGCATTTT
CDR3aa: CASSPPTGAKNQPQHF

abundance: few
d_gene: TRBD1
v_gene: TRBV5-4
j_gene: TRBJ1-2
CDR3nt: TGTGCCAGCAGCGACACGGACAGGGGAGGCGGCTACACCTTC
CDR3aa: CASSDTDRGGGYTF

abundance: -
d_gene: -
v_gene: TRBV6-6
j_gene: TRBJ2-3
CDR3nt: TGTGCCAGCAGACAGACGGGGATTGGCACAGATACGCAGTATTTT
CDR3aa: CASRQTGIGTDTQYF

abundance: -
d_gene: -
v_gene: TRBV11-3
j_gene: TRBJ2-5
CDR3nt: TGTGCCAGCAGCTCCTGGGTATGGGAGGAGGAGACCCAGTACTTC
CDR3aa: CASSSWVWEEETQYF

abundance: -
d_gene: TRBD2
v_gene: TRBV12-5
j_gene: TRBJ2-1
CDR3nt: TGTGCTAGTGACCCTGGGCGGGGGGGTTACAATGAGCAGTTCTTC
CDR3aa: CASDPGRGGYNEQFF

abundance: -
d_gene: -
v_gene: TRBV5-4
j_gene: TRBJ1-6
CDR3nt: TGTGCCAGCAGCTTGATGGGGGCGAGTAATTCACCCCTCCACTTT
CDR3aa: CASSLMGASNSPLHF

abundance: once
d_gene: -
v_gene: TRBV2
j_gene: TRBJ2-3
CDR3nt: TGTGCCAGCAGCCTCACCATAGAGGCGCAGTATTTT
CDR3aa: CASSLTIEAQYF